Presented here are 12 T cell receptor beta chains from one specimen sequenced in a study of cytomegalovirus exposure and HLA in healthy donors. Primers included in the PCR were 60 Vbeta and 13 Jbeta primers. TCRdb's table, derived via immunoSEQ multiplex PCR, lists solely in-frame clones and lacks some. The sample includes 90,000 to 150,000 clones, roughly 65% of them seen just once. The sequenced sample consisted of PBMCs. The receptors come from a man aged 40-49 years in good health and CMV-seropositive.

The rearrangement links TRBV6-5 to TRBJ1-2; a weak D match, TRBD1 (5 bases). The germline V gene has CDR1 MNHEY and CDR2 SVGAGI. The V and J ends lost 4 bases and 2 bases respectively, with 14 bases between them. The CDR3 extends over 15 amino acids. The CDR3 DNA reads TGTGCCAGCAGTTCTTCTTGGGGCGCGAACTATGGCTACACCTTC. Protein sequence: CASSSSWGANYGYTF.

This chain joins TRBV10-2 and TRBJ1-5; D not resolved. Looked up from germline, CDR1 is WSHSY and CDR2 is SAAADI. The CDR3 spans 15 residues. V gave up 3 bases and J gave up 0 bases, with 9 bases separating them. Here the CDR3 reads CASSEVSPSNQPQHF. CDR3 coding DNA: TGCGCCAGCAGTGAAGTTAGTCCTAGCAATCAGCCCCAGCATTTT.

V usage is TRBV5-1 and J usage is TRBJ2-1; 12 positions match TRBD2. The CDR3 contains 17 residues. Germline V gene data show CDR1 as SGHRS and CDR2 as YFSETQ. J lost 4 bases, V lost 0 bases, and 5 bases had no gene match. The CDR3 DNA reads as TGCGCCAGCAGCTTGGCCGTTGGACTAGCGGGGTACAATGAGCAGTTCTTC. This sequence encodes CASSLAVGLAGYNEQFF.

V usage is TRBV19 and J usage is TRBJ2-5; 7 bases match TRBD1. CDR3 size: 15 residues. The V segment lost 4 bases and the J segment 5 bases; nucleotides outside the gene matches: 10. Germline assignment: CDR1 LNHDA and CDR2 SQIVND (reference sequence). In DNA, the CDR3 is TGTGCCAGTAGTACGATCGACAGGGTTGGGGAGACCCAGTACTTC. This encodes CASSTIDRVGETQYF.

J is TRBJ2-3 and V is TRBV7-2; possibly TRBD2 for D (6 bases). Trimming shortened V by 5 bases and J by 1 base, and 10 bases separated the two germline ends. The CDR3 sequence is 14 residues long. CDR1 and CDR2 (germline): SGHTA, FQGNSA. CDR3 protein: CASSPSSGTDTQYF. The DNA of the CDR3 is TGTGCCAGCAGCCCGTCTAGCGGCACAGATACGCAGTATTTT.

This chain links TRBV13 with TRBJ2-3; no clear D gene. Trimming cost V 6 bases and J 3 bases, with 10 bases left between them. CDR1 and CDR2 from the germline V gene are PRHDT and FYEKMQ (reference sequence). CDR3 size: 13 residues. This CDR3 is CASSSGPTDTQYF. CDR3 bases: TGTGCCAGCAGTTCCGGTCCGACAGATACGCAGTATTTT.

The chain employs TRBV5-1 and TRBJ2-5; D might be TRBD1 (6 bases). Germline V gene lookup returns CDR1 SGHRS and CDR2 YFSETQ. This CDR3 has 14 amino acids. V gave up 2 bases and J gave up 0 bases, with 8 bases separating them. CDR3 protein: CASSFTGYQETQYF. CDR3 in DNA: TGCGCCAGCAGCTTTACAGGGTACCAAGAGACCCAGTACTTC. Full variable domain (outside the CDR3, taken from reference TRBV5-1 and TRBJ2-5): KAGVTQTPRYLIKTRGQQVTLSCSPISGHRSVSWYQQTPGQGLQFLFEYFSETQRNKGNFPGRFSGRQFSNSRSEMNVSTLELGDSALYLCASSFTGYQETQYFGPGTRLLVL.

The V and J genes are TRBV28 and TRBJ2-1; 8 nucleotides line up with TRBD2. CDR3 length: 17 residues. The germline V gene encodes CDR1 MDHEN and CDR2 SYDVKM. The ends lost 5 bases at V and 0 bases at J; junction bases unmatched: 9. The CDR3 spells CASSRSGSRSSYNEQFF. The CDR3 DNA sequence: TGTGCCAGCAGTCGGAGCGGGAGCCGAAGCTCCTACAATGAGCAGTTCTTC.

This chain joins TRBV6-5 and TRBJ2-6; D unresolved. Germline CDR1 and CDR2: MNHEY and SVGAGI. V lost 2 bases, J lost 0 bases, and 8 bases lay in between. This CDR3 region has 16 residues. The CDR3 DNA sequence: TGTGCCAGCAGTTACGGGCAGCCCTCTGGGGCCAACGTCCTGACTTTC. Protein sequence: CASSYGQPSGANVLTF.

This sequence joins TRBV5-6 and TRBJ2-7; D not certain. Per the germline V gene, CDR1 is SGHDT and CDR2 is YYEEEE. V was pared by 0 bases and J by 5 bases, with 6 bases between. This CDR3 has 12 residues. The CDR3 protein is CASSLGADEQYF. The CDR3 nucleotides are TGTGCCAGCAGCTTGGGTGCGGACGAGCAGTACTTC.

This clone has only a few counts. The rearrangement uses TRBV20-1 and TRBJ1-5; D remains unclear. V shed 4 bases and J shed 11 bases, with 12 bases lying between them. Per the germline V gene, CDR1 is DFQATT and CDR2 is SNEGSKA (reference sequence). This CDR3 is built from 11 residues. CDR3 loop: CSANLLRAQHF. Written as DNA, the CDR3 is TGCAGTGCTAACCTCCTTCGGGCCCAGCATTTT.

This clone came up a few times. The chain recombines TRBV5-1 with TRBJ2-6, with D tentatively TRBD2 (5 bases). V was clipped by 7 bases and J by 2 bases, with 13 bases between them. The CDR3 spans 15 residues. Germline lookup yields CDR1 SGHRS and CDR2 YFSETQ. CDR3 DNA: TGCGCCAGCCGGCCGGACGGGACTGGGGCCAACGTCCTGACTTTC. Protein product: CASRPDGTGANVLTF.